Below, one T cell receptor beta chain is given with its context. Its antigen is unidentified. Time point given: peripheral blood 6 weeks after treatment start. The data stem from a study of PD-L1 blockade in urothelial cancer. The wider study: Between 0 and 3 prior chemotherapy regimens had been given to patients. Treatment start was followed by blood analysis at 3 weeks (second dose) and again at 6 weeks. General study points: Clonality of blood TCR below the median before treatment predicted better survival. Tumor-associated clones in the blood of durable-benefit patients grew more at 3 weeks.

Only in-frame clones appear in the TCRdb table, and some are missing; sequencing was by immunoSEQ multiplex PCR. The table shows 35,000 to 45,000 clones, with about 89% occurring only once. CDR3 length: 14 residues. Germline CDR1 WSHSY, CDR2 SAAADI. V dropped 3 bases and J dropped 0 bases, with 8 bases sitting between them. The V and J genes are TRBV10-2 and TRBJ1-1; no firm D call. Sequenced here: PBMCs, sampled around atezolizumab (anti-PD-L1) treatment. This sequence originates from a man aged 70 or older with urothelial cancer. The CDR3 reads CASSDGQLNTEAFF. In DNA form, the CDR3 reads TGCGCCAGCAGTGATGGGCAGTTGAACACTGAAGCTTTCTTT.